The TCR beta chain under discussion was sequenced for a study of beta chain features in type 1 diabetes. Study at large: Cells sorted and examined across all samples totaled roughly 100,000,000. The study's findings and limits: Healthy donors had naive, central memory and Treg TCRB repertoires that appeared less similar than those seen among patients. Across all four CD4+ subsets, people with type 1 diabetes showed modestly shorter TCRB CDR3s.

Turning to this clone: The antigen is undetermined.

CD45RO/CCR7/CD25/CD127/CD95/CD27 staining was used to isolate CD4+ naive, central memory, regulatory and stem cell-like memory cells by sorting. V dropped 8 bases and J dropped 4 bases, with 15 bases sitting between them. The CDR3 is 13 residues long. Germline CDR1 is MDHEN and CDR2 is SYDVKM. All of the isolated RNA was reverse transcribed, so expressed TCRB transcripts were sequenced. The table came from immunoSEQ multiplex PCR; TCRdb's copy has only in-frame clones and leaves some out. The table records around 140,000 clones, about 10% of them present only once. The sample was naive CD4+ T cells from blood. This TCR was recovered from a man younger than 35 in good health. The rearrangement uses TRBV28 and TRBJ2-7; D might be TRBD1 (6 bases). The CDR3 DNA is TGTGCCAGCCGTATAAACAGGGAGTACGAGCAGTACTTC. Translating gives CASRINREYEQYF.